The 2 T cell receptor beta chains reported below all come from one sample, sequenced in a study of response to subunit inactivated influenza vaccine. TCRdb fed the RT-PCR reads into MiXCR, producing one record per CDR3 protein. The sample includes under 200,000 distinct CDR3 sequences, roughly 11% of them seen just once. The material sequenced was non-naive T cells sorted from PBMCs, taken about 6 weeks after vaccination. These receptors all stem from a man aged 50-59 years who received an inactivated influenza vaccine.

This clonotype was seen a handful of times. V is TRBV6-1 and J is TRBJ2-1; tentative D call: TRBD1 (5 bases). V lost 6 bases and J lost 2, with 26 bases in between. This CDR3 has 19 residues. The germline V gene encodes CDR1 MNHNS and CDR2 SASEGT. CDR3 in amino acids: CASRPAQGRLSYPYNEQFF. CDR3 nucleotides: TGTGCCAGCAGGCCTGCCCAGGGCAGGTTAAGCTACCCCTACAATGAGCAGTTCTTC.

This sequence joins TRBV27 and TRBJ1-5, with no clear D. The germline CDR1 and CDR2 sequences are MNHEY and SMNVEV (reference sequence). The CDR3 contains 15 residues. The ends were cut back, 6 bases at V and 6 bases at J, with 18 bases in the middle. The CDR3 is CASRPDQAGGQPQHF. The CDR3 DNA is TGTGCCAGCAGGCCCGACCAGGCCGGAGGTCAGCCCCAGCATTTT.